The rows below give T cell receptor beta chains drawn from one sample of a study of CD8 T cells in Susac syndrome. One entry per CDR3 protein results from TCRdb running MiXCR on the immunoSEQ multiplex PCR reads. The sample yields about 400,000 distinct CDR3 sequences, around 85% seen once. Material: CD8+ T cells from PBMCs. These TCRs come from a human donor with multiple sclerosis. The CDR3 runs from the conserved cysteine through the conserved F or W. A D gene is named only where the DNA matches it firmly.

j_call v_call cdr3_length d_call cdr3_aa
TRBJ2-1 TRBV7-9 16 TRBD2 CASSQTRIAGNNEQFF
TRBJ2-1 TRBV5-4 14 TRBD2 CASHTAGGQNEQFF
TRBJ2-1 TRBV11-1 15 TRBD2 CASSSGTSVSNEQFF
TRBJ1-1 TRBV19 14 TRBD1 CASSRGLSGTEAFF
TRBJ2-1 TRBV7-9 19 TRBD2 CASSSEGLAGVGFYNEQFF
TRBJ2-2 TRBV15 14 NA CATSRPTGSGELFF
TRBJ1-2 TRBV7-9 14 NA CASSHSGPALTYTF
TRBJ2-7 TRBV6-5 15 TRBD2 CASSYLTSGSNEQYF
TRBJ1-1 TRBV18 12 NA CASSRWVGEAFF
TRBJ2-3 TRBV11-2 15 TRBD1 CASSQWTGGTDTQYF
TRBJ2-1 TRBV11-2 16 TRBD1 CASSLAGDRSYNEQFF
TRBJ2-7 TRBV6-1 14 NA CASSEGVTDHEQYF
TRBJ2-1 TRBV9 17 NA CASSPPFGELNYNEQFF
TRBJ2-2 TRBV7-2 15 NA CASSSGLGYTGELFF
TRBJ1-5 TRBV7-8 16 TRBD1 CASSLGPGGGNQPQHF
TRBJ2-7 TRBV6-1 14 NA CATQGQTHFGEQYF
TRBJ1-2 TRBV30 11 NA CAWTQGDGYTF
TRBJ2-7 TRBV5-5 14 NA CASSLWQDSYEQYF
TRBJ1-1 TRBV27 15 NA CASSLRAPWSTEAFF
TRBJ1-1 TRBV4-1 15 NA CASSHDGTENTEAFF
TRBJ1-5 TRBV28 16 NA CASSPAPGYSNQPQHF
TRBJ2-5 TRBV12-5 14 NA CASGLSIKGETQYF
TRBJ2-7 TRBV28 17 NA CASSFYDFDSASYEQYF
TRBJ1-1 TRBV7-9 11 TRBD1 CASSSGQLYLF
TRBJ1-1 TRBV5-5 15 TRBD1 CASSLGTGETTEAFF
TRBJ2-7 TRBV10-2 15 NA CASSVPVGPSYEQYF
TRBJ1-1 TRBV6-1 14 NA CASTFADTDTEAFF
TRBJ2-5 TRBV30 11 NA CAWENQETQYF
TRBJ2-3 TRBV12-3/TRBV12-4 15 TRBD1 CASSDAGTGADTQYF
TRBJ1-6 TRBV4-2 15 NA CASSQVPDGDSPLHF
TRBJ1-1 TRBV7-8 17 TRBD1 CASSSPGWTGTDTEAFF